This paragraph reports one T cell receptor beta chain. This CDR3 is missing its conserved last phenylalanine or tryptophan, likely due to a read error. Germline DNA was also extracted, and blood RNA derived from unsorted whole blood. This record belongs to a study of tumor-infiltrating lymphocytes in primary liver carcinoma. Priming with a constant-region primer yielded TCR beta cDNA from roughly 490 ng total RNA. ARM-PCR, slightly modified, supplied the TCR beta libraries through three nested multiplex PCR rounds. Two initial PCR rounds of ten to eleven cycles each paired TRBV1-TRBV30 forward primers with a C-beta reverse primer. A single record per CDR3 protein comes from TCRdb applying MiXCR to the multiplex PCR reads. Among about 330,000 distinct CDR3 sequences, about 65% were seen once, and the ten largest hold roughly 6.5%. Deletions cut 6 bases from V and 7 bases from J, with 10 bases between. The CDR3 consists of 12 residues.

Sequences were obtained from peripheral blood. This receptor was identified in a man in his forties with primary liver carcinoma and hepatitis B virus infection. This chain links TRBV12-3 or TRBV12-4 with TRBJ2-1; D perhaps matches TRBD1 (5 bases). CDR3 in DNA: TGTGCCAGCAGACGGCAGGGAAATGAGCAGTTCCTC. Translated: CASRRQGNEQFL.